This T cell receptor (beta chain) was retrieved from a study of blood T cell repertoires in COVID-19. Study as a whole: Nucleic acid was either cDNA or gDNA, and it came from T cells, B-cell-depleted T cells, or PBMCs.

In the authors' workflow: Estimates of nucleated cell counts were drawn from the amplification of reference gene primers. Repertoires were generated with immunoSEQ multiplex PCR, while TCRdb's copy carries only in-frame clones and drops some. D and trimming were read from the DNA, whereas the V and J calls and clone size are those reported in that table. The repertoire holds 180,000 or so clones, with approximately 83% as singletons. This CDR3 has 16 amino acids. Germline CDR1 reads SGHNT; CDR2 reads YYREEE (reference sequence). The trim removed 3 bases at V and 8 bases at J, leaving 7 bases unmatched.

This chain joins TRBV5-4 and TRBJ2-2; 13 bases are a match to TRBD2. The sequence came from a man between 60 and 75 years old with acute or convalescent COVID-19. Sequencing was carried out using peripheral blood. The CDR3 here is CASSSWTSGSGGELFF. The CDR3 DNA reads TGTGCCAGCAGCTCCTGGACTAGCGGGAGCGGTGGGGAGCTGTTTTTT.